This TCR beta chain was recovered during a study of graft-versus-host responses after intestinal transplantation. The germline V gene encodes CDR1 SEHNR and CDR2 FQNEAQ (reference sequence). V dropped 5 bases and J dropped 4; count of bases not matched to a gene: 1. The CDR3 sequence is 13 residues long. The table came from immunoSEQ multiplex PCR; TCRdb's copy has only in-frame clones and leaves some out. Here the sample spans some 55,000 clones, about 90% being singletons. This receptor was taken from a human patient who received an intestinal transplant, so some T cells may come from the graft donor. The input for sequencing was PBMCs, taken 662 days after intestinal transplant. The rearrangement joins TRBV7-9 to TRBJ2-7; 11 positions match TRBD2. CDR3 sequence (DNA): TGTGCCAGCAGCCGACTAGCGGGGTACGAGCAGTACTTC. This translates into CASSRLAGYEQYF.